Shown below are 18 T cell receptor beta chains from a single sample sequenced in a study of shared clonotypes between healthy human individuals. Method: immunoSEQ multiplex PCR; TCRdb's copy keeps in-frame clones and lacks some. The sample shows around 1,000,000 clones, 60% to 85% of them seen only once. Sample: memory CD4+ T cells from PBMCs. The subset here: CD45RA-negative fraction. The source of these receptors is a young man in good health. Some clones in this sample may be carry-over from other donors' samples.

Turning to this clone: Distinct nucleotide sequences in the sample also encode this CDR3. This sequence joins TRBV18 and TRBJ2-2; D not resolved. The length of the CDR3 is 14 residues. V lost 2 bases and J 0 bases, leaving 4 bases between the germline ends. CDR1 is KGHSH, CDR2 LQKENI, per germline. In DNA, the CDR3 is TGTGCCAGCTCACCAGGAGCGAACACCGGGGAGCTGTTTTTT. It encodes CASSPGANTGELFF.

The gene calls are TRBV7-3 and TRBJ2-7, with 9 bases matching TRBD2. The CDR3 is 15 residues long. With 3 bases clipped from V and 1 base from J, the junction kept 4 bases outside the gene matches. CDR1 is SGHTA, CDR2 FQGTGA, per germline. CDR3 region: CASSFGSGGSYEQYF. CDR3 bases: TGTGCCAGCAGCTTTGGAAGCGGGGGGTCCTACGAGCAGTACTTC.

This clone was detected a few times. This sample also contains other DNA sequences that code for the same CDR3. The CDR3 spells CASSLGWDTQYF. The CDR3 DNA follows: TGTGCCAGCAGTTTGGGTTGGGATACGCAGTATTTT. This sequence joins TRBV7-2 and TRBJ2-3; D call uncertain. Trimming removed 6 bases from V and 6 bases from J, with 10 bases in between. CDR3 length equals 12 residues. Germline assignment: CDR1 SGHTA and CDR2 FQGNSA.

This chain joins TRBV6-5 and TRBJ2-1; TRBD2 aligns across 10 bases. In germline, CDR1 is MNHEY, CDR2 SVGAGI. The ends lost 1 base at V and 2 bases at J; junction bases unmatched: 2. The CDR3 extends over 16 amino acids. The CDR3 coding sequence is TGTGCCAGCAGTTACTTTAGCGGGGGGACCTACAATGAGCAGTTCTTC. It is translated as CASSYFSGGTYNEQFF.

J is TRBJ2-1 and V is TRBV29-1, with 12 positions matching TRBD2. Germline assignment: CDR1 SQVTM and CDR2 ANQGSEA. V dropped 3 bases and J dropped 0; count of bases not matched to a gene: 6. This CDR3 contains 17 residues. CDR3 coding DNA: TGCAGCGTTGATAGCCTAGCGGGAGGGTACTCCTACAATGAGCAGTTCTTC. Protein sequence: CSVDSLAGGYSYNEQFF.

The gene calls are TRBV7-6 and TRBJ1-1; a possible D gene is TRBD1 (6 bases). This CDR3 region has 16 residues. Trimming pared 5 bases from V and 1 base from J, leaving 17 bases between. Germline CDR1 and CDR2: SGHVS and FNYEAQ. The CDR3 DNA sequence: TGTGCCAGCAGCCCCCCCCGGACAGCCGAGAACACTGAAGCTTTCTTT. It translates to CASSPPRTAENTEAFF.

The sample holds many counts of this clone. The rearrangement links TRBV6-6 to TRBJ2-3, with 7 bases fitting TRBD2. The CDR3 consists of 14 residues. Germline V gene sequence: CDR1 MNHNY, CDR2 SVGAGI (reference sequence). After removal of 2 bases from V and 2 bases from J, the junction contained 1 base not matched to a gene. The CDR3 reads CASSYKRDTDTQYF. The CDR3 nucleotides are TGTGCCAGCAGTTACAAGCGGGACACAGATACGCAGTATTTT.

This clone has only one observation. CDR3: CASSLTSGIDTGELFF. The DNA of the CDR3 is TGCGCCAGCAGCTTGACGAGCGGTATTGACACCGGGGAGCTGTTTTTT. The rearrangement links TRBV5-1 to TRBJ2-2, with D possibly TRBD2 on 5 matching bases. CDR3 length: 16 residues. Trimming stripped 1 base from V and 3 bases from J, with 13 bases between. The V gene's germline CDR1 is SGHRS and CDR2 YFSETQ.

V gene TRBV6-1 combines with J gene TRBJ1-1; D is uncertain. CDR3 size: 14 residues. Trimming took 7 bases from V and 0 from J, leaving 12 bases between them. The germline V gene has CDR1 MNHNS and CDR2 SASEGT. CDR3 bases: TGTGCCAGCAATCCCGGGAGGGTGAACACTGAAGCTTTCTTT. Residues: CASNPGRVNTEAFF.

The chain recombines TRBV2 with TRBJ2-4, with unresolved D. Germline CDR1 and CDR2: SNHLY and FYNNEI. The CDR3 is 14 residues long. With 4 bases removed from V and 0 bases from J, the gap between germline ends came to 7 bases. CDR3 DNA sequence: TGTGCCAGCAGTGTTTATCAAGCCAAAAACATTCAGTACTTC. It translates to CASSVYQAKNIQYF. Based on the CDR3 plus reference TRBV2 and TRBJ2-4, the full variable domain is EPEVTQTPSHQVTQMGQEVILRCVPISNHLYFYWYRQILGQKVEFLVSFYNNEISEKSEIFDDQFSVERPDGSNFTLKIRSTKLEDSAMYFCASSVYQAKNIQYFGAGTRLSVL.

This clone was picked up a small number of times. The chain has TRBV5-4 and TRBJ2-5, with TRBD2 matching over 11 bases. CDR3 size: 15 residues. Germline V gene lookup returns CDR1 SGHNT and CDR2 YYREEE (reference sequence). The ends lost 4 bases at V and 2 bases at J; junction bases unmatched: 4. CDR3 amino acids: CASSRGTSGQETQYF. CDR3 coding DNA: TGTGCCAGCAGCCGAGGGACTAGCGGACAAGAGACCCAGTACTTC.

This chain joins TRBV7-2 and TRBJ2-3, with D unresolved. The length of the CDR3 is 14 residues. CDR1 is SGHTA and CDR2 is FQGNSA in the germline V gene. V gave up 3 bases and J gave up 2 bases, with 9 bases separating them. CDR3 protein: CASSFYAATDTQYF. For the CDR3, the DNA is TGTGCCAGCAGCTTTTATGCCGCCACAGATACGCAGTATTTT.

V is TRBV7-6 and J is TRBJ2-1, with 8 bases lining up with TRBD2. Germline assignment: CDR1 SGHVS and CDR2 FNYEAQ. V shed 3 bases and J 7 bases; nucleotides not matched to a gene: 5. This CDR3 is built from 14 residues. CDR3 DNA: TGTGCCAGCAGCTTTAACGGGAGGGGAAATGAGCAGTTCTTC. Encoded protein: CASSFNGRGNEQFF. Filled out from reference TRBV7-6 and TRBJ2-1, the complete variable domain reads GAGVSQSPRYKVTKRGQDVALRCDPISGHVSLYWYRQALGQGPEFLTYFNYEAQQDKSGLPNDRFSAERPEGSISTLTIQRTEQRDSAMYRCASSFNGRGNEQFFGPGTRLTVL.

With regard to this clone: A much larger clone is a single base away; this may be a read error. The chain links TRBV11-2 to TRBJ1-1, with D uncertain. Germline assignment: CDR1 SGHAT and CDR2 FQNNGV. The CDR3 is 14 amino acids. The CDR3 DNA follows: TGTGCCAGCAGCTTAGCCGGGGTTCACACTGAAGCTCTCTTT. It encodes CASSLAGVHTEALF.

The chain is built from TRBV6-5 and TRBJ2-1, with D perhaps given as TRBD1 or TRBD2 (5 bases each). Trimming cost V 7 bases and J 5 bases, with 15 bases left between them. In germline, CDR1 is MNHEY, CDR2 SVGAGI. CDR3 size: 14 residues. This chain's CDR3 is CASKDRDPDNEQFF. CDR3 sequence (DNA): TGTGCCAGCAAAGACCGGGACCCTGACAATGAGCAGTTCTTC.

The chain links TRBV7-2 to TRBJ2-1, with TRBD2 as a possible D gene (6 bases). CDR3 length: 16 residues. Trimming removed 3 bases at V and 0 bases at J, with 12 bases between. CDR1 and CDR2 from the germline V gene are SGHTA and FQGNSA. CDR3 coding DNA: TGTGCCAGCAGCTTGGGAGTAGCGGTCTCCTACAATGAGCAGTTCTTC. It codes for CASSLGVAVSYNEQFF.

This sequence joins TRBV11-2 and TRBJ2-3, with a tentative D call TRBD2 (5 bases). CDR1 is SGHAT and CDR2 is FQNNGV in the germline V gene. This CDR3 spans 14 amino acids. With 9 bases removed from V and 5 bases from J, the gap between germline ends came to 18 bases. In DNA, the CDR3 is TGTGCCAGGGCCCCGAGGGTCCTGGGAGATACGCAGTATTTT. Translating gives CARAPRVLGDTQYF.

The J gene is TRBJ2-1, the V gene TRBV5-4; TRBD2 agrees at 8 bases. Germline lookup yields CDR1 SGHNT and CDR2 YYREEE (reference sequence). Losses at the gene ends were 5 bases for V and 7 bases for J; bases not matched to a gene: 14. CDR3 length: 16 residues. CDR3 nucleotide sequence: TGTGCCAGCAGTCGTAGCGGGATGTCACCAGGGAATGAGCAGTTCTTC. It translates to CASSRSGMSPGNEQFF.